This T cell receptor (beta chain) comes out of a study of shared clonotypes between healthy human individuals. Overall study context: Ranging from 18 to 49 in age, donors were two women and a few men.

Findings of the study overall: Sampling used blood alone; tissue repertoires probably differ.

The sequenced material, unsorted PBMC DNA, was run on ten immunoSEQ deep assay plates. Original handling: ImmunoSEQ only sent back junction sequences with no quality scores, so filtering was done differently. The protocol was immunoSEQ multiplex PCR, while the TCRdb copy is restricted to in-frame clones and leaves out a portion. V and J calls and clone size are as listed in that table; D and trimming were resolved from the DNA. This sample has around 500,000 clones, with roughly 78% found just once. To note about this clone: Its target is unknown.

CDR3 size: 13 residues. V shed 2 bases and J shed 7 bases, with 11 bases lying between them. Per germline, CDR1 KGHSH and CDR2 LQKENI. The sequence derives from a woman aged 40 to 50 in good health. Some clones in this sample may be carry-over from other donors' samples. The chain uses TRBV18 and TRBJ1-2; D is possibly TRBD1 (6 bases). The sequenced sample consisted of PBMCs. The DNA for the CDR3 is TGTGCCAGCTCACCAACAGGGATGAGTGGCTACACCTTC. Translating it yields CASSPTGMSGYTF.